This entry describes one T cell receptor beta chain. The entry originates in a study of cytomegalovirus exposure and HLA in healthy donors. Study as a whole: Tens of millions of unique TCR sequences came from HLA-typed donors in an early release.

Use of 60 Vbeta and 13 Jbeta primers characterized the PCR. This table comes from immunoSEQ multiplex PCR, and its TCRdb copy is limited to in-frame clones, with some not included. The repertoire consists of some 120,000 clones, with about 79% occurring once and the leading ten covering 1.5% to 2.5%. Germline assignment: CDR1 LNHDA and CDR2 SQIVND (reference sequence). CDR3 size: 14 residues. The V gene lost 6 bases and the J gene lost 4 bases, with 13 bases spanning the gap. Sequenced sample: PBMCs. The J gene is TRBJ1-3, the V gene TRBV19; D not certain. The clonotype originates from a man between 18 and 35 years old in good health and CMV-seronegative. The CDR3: CASSRGNEGNTIYF. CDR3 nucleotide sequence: TGTGCCAGTAGCAGAGGGAACGAGGGAAACACCATATATTTT. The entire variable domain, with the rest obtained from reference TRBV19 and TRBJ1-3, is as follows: DGGITQSPKYLFRKEGQNVTLSCEQNLNHDAMYWYRQDPGQGLRLIYYSQIVNDFQKGDIAEGYSVSREKKESFPLTVTSAQKNPTAFYLCASSRGNEGNTIYFGEGSWLTVV.